These 30 T cell receptor beta chains came from one sample sequenced in a study of blood T cell repertoires in COVID-19. Here immunoSEQ multiplex PCR was the method, and the copy in TCRdb shows in-frame clones only, minus some. The sample yields about 260,000 clones, about 86% seen once. Sequencing was carried out using peripheral blood. The receptors shown here come from a young man with active or convalescent COVID-19.

The J gene is TRBJ2-2, the V gene TRBV2, with D maybe TRBD1 (5 bases). Trimming took off 8 bases at V and 0 bases at J, with 10 bases between the two ends. CDR1 and CDR2 from the germline V gene are SNHLY and FYNNEI. The CDR3 spans 14 residues. CDR3 region: CASAGLANTGELFF. The CDR3 coding sequence is TGTGCCAGCGCAGGGCTCGCGAACACCGGGGAGCTGTTTTTT.

This rearrangement joins TRBV6-2 or TRBV6-3 to TRBJ2-3, with D perhaps TRBD2 (6 bases). V dropped 2 bases and J dropped 2 bases, with 8 bases sitting between them. CDR3 length: 14 residues. Germline V gene data show CDR1 as MNHEY and CDR2 as SVGEGT. CDR3: CASSYGGNTDTQYF. In DNA, the CDR3 is TGTGCCAGCAGTTACGGCGGGAACACAGATACGCAGTATTTT.

The chain recombines TRBV18 with TRBJ2-2; D gene uncertain. CDR3 size: 15 residues. V was trimmed by 2 bases and J by 0 bases, leaving 7 bases between them. Germline V gives CDR1 KGHSH, CDR2 LQKENI. The CDR3: CASSPKQTNTGELFF. The CDR3 nucleotides are TGTGCCAGCTCACCAAAGCAAACGAACACCGGGGAGCTGTTTTTT.

The chain links TRBV2 to TRBJ2-2; D not certain. The V gene lost 7 bases and the J gene lost 0 bases, with 9 bases spanning the gap. There are 14 residues in the CDR3. Germline V gene lookup returns CDR1 SNHLY and CDR2 FYNNEI. Here the CDR3 reads CASNVRTNTGELFF. The CDR3, as DNA: TGTGCCAGCAATGTGCGTACGAACACCGGGGAGCTGTTTTTT.

The chain employs TRBV11-2 and TRBJ2-7; TRBD1 might be the D (5 bases). Looked up from germline, CDR1 is SGHAT and CDR2 is FQNNGV. The CDR3 length is 16 residues. Trimming cost V 0 bases and J 5 bases, with 17 bases left between them. CDR3 region: CASSLDRVGPLDEQYF. The CDR3 nucleotides read TGTGCCAGCAGCTTAGACAGGGTTGGCCCTCTCGACGAGCAGTACTTC.

This clone was recorded only once. The gene calls are TRBV3-1 (or the pseudogene TRBV3-2) and TRBJ2-3, with a possible D match to TRBD1 (7 bases). Trimming pared 4 bases from V and 6 bases from J, leaving 14 bases between. CDR1 and CDR2 (germline): LGHDT, YNNKEL (reference sequence). The CDR3 is 14 residues long. The CDR3 DNA reads TGTGCCAGCAGCCCCCGACTAGGGGGCGATACGCAGTATTTT. Amino acids: CASSPRLGGDTQYF.

The chain has TRBV18 and TRBJ1-1; 8 bases are shared with TRBD1. The CDR3 is 14 residues long. The J segment lost 1 base and the V segment lost 6 bases, leaving 4 bases of the junction unmatched. Germline lookup yields CDR1 KGHSH and CDR2 LQKENI. CDR3 loop: CASSAGQGNTEAFF. Here the CDR3 DNA reads TGTGCCAGCTCGGCAGGACAGGGGAACACTGAAGCTTTCTTT. Complete variable domain (other parts from reference TRBV18 and TRBJ1-1): NAGVMQNPRHLVRRRGQEARLRCSPMKGHSHVYWYRQLPEEGLKFMVYLQKENIIDESGMPKERFSAEFPKEGPSILRIQQVVRGDSAAYFCASSAGQGNTEAFFGQGTRLTVV.

V is TRBV7-2 and J is TRBJ2-3, with 11 positions matching TRBD2. CDR1 and CDR2 (germline): SGHTA, FQGNSA. The J segment lost 2 bases and the V segment lost 6 bases, leaving 7 bases of the junction unmatched. The CDR3 length is 16 residues. The CDR3 nucleotides read TGTGCCAGCAGGTTGACTAGCGGGGAGGTCACAGATACGCAGTATTTT. Translation gives CASRLTSGEVTDTQYF.

CDR3 sequence (DNA): TGTGCCAGCAGCCAGGCGGGCGGTTCCTACGAGCAGTACTTC. This encodes CASSQAGGSYEQYF. This rearrangement joins TRBV7-9 to TRBJ2-7; TRBD2 might be the D (5 bases). V shed 5 bases and J shed 1 base, with 12 bases lying between them. The CDR3 length is 14 residues. CDR1 is SEHNR and CDR2 is FQNEAQ in the germline V gene (reference sequence). The full variable domain, in which reference TRBV7-9 and TRBJ2-7 provide the parts outside the CDR3, is DTGVSQNPRHKITKRGQNVTFRCDPISEHNRLYWYRQTLGQGPEFLTYFQNEAQLEKSRLLSDRFSAERPKGSFSTLEIQRTEQGDSAMYLCASSQAGGSYEQYFGPGTRLTVT.

V usage is TRBV24-1 and J usage is TRBJ2-2; TRBD1 aligns across 11 bases. CDR1 KGHDR and CDR2 SFDVKD come from the germline V gene. V shed 7 bases, J shed 3 bases, and the junction held 3 bases outside the gene matches. This CDR3 is built from 15 residues. The chain's CDR3 is CATRPGQGDTGELFF. In nucleotides, the CDR3 is TGTGCCACCAGACCGGGACAGGGGGACACCGGGGAGCTGTTTTTT.

This clone has just one count. The J gene is TRBJ2-7, the V gene TRBV6-5; a possible D gene is TRBD2 (6 bases). CDR1 is MNHEY, CDR2 SVGAGI, per germline. V shed 6 bases and J shed 0 bases, with 12 bases lying between them. The CDR3 runs to 14 residues. The CDR3 here is CASRAVTSSYEQYF. CDR3 nucleotides: TGTGCCAGCAGAGCCGTGACTAGCTCCTACGAGCAGTACTTC.

This clone has only one observation. The chain employs TRBV6-5 and TRBJ1-1; TRBD1 matches 8 bases. There are 14 residues in the CDR3. The V and J ends lost 6 bases and 7 bases, in that order; junction bases with no gene match: 10. Germline assignment: CDR1 MNHEY and CDR2 SVGAGI. The CDR3 sequence: CASSQDRGLNEAFF. The CDR3, as DNA: TGTGCCAGCAGCCAAGACAGGGGCCTAAATGAAGCTTTCTTT.

J is TRBJ1-2 and V is TRBV6-5; TRBD1 aligns across 9 bases. V was clipped by 6 bases and J by 4 bases; unmatched bases: 3. The CDR3 sequence is 13 residues long. Looked up from germline, CDR1 is MNHEY and CDR2 is SVGAGI. CDR3 sequence: CASRPGQGYGYTF. The DNA for the CDR3 is TGTGCCAGCAGACCGGGACAGGGCTATGGCTACACCTTC.

The chain links TRBV19 to TRBJ2-3; D gene ambiguous. The CDR3 is 14 amino acids. The V end lost 3 bases, the J end lost 2 bases, and 9 bases lay between the germline ends. Germline CDR1 reads LNHDA; CDR2 reads SQIVND (reference sequence). CDR3 DNA: TGTGCCAGTAGTATGGTCAGGTTCACAGATACGCAGTATTTT. This translates into CASSMVRFTDTQYF.

The rearrangement joins TRBV6-2 or TRBV6-3 to TRBJ2-7; 7 bases agree with TRBD1. The germline V gene has CDR1 MNHEY and CDR2 SVGEGT. J gave up 3 bases and V 4 bases, and 6 bases lay outside the gene matches. The CDR3 sequence is 14 residues long. The CDR3 spells CASSLSGQVYEQYF. In DNA form, the CDR3 reads TGTGCCAGCAGTTTGTCCGGACAGGTCTACGAGCAGTACTTC.

The chain is built from TRBV29-1 and TRBJ2-5; D ambiguous. There are 11 residues in the CDR3. Trimming took off 8 bases at V and 5 bases at J, with 12 bases between the two ends. From germline, CDR1 is SQVTM and CDR2 ANQGSEA. Here the CDR3 reads CSFRYGETQYF. The CDR3 DNA follows: TGCAGCTTCAGATACGGGGAGACCCAGTACTTC.

This sequence joins TRBV5-1 and TRBJ2-3; TRBD1 matches at 7 bases. CDR1 and CDR2 (germline): SGHRS, YFSETQ. The V gene end was trimmed by 4 bases and the J gene end by 6 bases; junction bases not matched to a gene: 11. The length of the CDR3 is 15 residues. The CDR3 spells CASSKTGAPADTQYF. The CDR3 DNA reads as TGCGCCAGCAGCAAAACAGGGGCGCCCGCCGATACGCAGTATTTT.

The J gene is TRBJ1-2, the V gene TRBV2; D may be TRBD1 (5 bases). The CDR3 contains 14 residues. V was cut by 10 bases and J by 3 bases, with 18 bases left in between. Germline-derived CDR1 and CDR2 are SNHLY and FYNNEI. This CDR3 reads CATPKGRAHYGYTF. The CDR3 DNA follows: TGTGCCACCCCTAAGGGCAGGGCCCACTATGGCTACACCTTC.

The sample holds a few counts of this clone. The chain has TRBV18 and TRBJ1-2; 9 bases fit TRBD1. Germline loops: CDR1 KGHSH, CDR2 LQKENI. The CDR3 sequence is 16 residues long. J gave up 4 bases and V 3 bases, and 9 bases lay outside the gene matches. The CDR3 reads CASSPQPTGGFYGYTF. In nucleotides, the CDR3 is TGTGCCAGCTCACCCCAACCGACAGGGGGATTCTATGGCTACACCTTC.

The rearrangement links TRBV19 to TRBJ1-1; tentatively, D is TRBD1 (6 bases). V lost 9 bases, J lost 8 bases, and 10 bases lay in between. The CDR3 runs 10 residues. CDR1 LNHDA and CDR2 SQIVND come from the germline V gene (reference sequence). CDR3 amino acids: CASQGLEAFF. CDR3 sequence (DNA): TGTGCCAGCCAGGGGTTGGAAGCTTTCTTT. Full variable domain (remainder filled in from reference TRBV19 and TRBJ1-1): DGGITQSPKYLFRKEGQNVTLSCEQNLNHDAMYWYRQDPGQGLRLIYYSQIVNDFQKGDIAEGYSVSREKKESFPLTVTSAQKNPTAFYLCASQGLEAFFGQGTRLTVV.

The rearrangement links TRBV4-1 to TRBJ2-7; weak D call: TRBD1 (6 bases). The CDR3 length is 14 residues. Trimming stripped 4 bases from V and 2 bases from J, with 12 bases between. Germline CDR1 MGHRA, CDR2 YSYEKL. CDR3 sequence (DNA): TGCGCCAGCAGCCCCTCCAGGGGACCCTACGAGCAGTACTTC. This encodes CASSPSRGPYEQYF.

CDR3 coding DNA: TGTGCCAGCGTAGGGACACGTACCTACGAGCAGTACTTC. It codes for CASVGTRTYEQYF. The chain has TRBV6-5 and TRBJ2-7; D is perhaps TRBD1 (6 bases). The V gene's germline CDR1 is MNHEY and CDR2 SVGAGI. Deletions cut 8 bases from V and 2 bases from J, with 13 bases between. This CDR3 has 13 amino acids.

The V and J genes are TRBV29-1 and TRBJ2-6, with unresolved D. The CDR3 sequence is 12 residues long. Germline CDR1 and CDR2: SQVTM and ANQGSEA. With 4 bases removed from V and 2 bases from J, the gap between germline ends came to 3 bases. The DNA of the CDR3 is TGCAGCGTTGCGGCTGGGGCCAACGTCCTGACTTTC. Amino acid sequence: CSVAAGANVLTF.

This chain links TRBV4-1 with TRBJ2-1; a weak D match, TRBD2 (6 bases). Germline V gene lookup returns CDR1 MGHRA and CDR2 YSYEKL. The CDR3 extends over 15 amino acids. V was pared by 1 base and J by 0 bases, with 7 bases between. Here the CDR3 DNA reads TGCGCCAGCAGCCAAGTGGGGGGCTCCTACAATGAGCAGTTCTTC. This sequence encodes CASSQVGGSYNEQFF.

This chain connects TRBV6-5 to TRBJ1-2, with D possibly TRBD1 on 6 matching bases. From germline, CDR1 is MNHEY and CDR2 SVGAGI. V lost 5 bases to trimming and J lost 4 bases, with 14 bases between them. The CDR3 loop spans 14 amino acids. The CDR3 DNA reads as TGTGCCAGCAGTCACAGGGCGTCTGGCTATGGCTACACCTTC. It translates to CASSHRASGYGYTF.

CDR3 loop: CASSLGSGGAKFF. CDR3 nucleotides: TGCGCCAGCAGCTTGGGTAGCGGGGGGGCTAAGTTCTTC. The rearrangement uses TRBV5-1 and TRBJ2-1; the match to TRBD2 covers 11 bases. V gave up 0 bases and J gave up 14 bases; unmatched junction bases: 4. This CDR3 region has 13 residues. CDR1 and CDR2 from the germline V gene are SGHRS and YFSETQ.

This clone was seen once. This rearrangement joins TRBV7-8 to TRBJ1-2; 7 bases fit TRBD1. This CDR3 is 15 amino acids long. V dropped 3 bases and J dropped 8; count of bases not matched to a gene: 12. Germline V gene lookup returns CDR1 SGHVS and CDR2 FQNEAQ. CDR3 protein: CASSLGPDRDGGYTF. In nucleotides, the CDR3 is TGTGCCAGCAGCTTGGGGCCCGACAGGGATGGCGGCTACACCTTC. The whole variable domain, filled in from reference TRBV7-8 and TRBJ1-2, reads GAGVSQSPRYKVAKRGQDVALRCDPISGHVSLFWYQQALGQGPEFLTYFQNEAQLDKSGLPSDRFFAERPEGSVSTLKIQRTQQEDSAVYLCASSLGPDRDGGYTFGSGTRLTVV.

The chain employs TRBV30 and TRBJ2-5; 8 bases agree with TRBD1. The CDR3 is 13 residues long. The V and J ends lost 3 bases and 4 bases, in that order; junction bases with no gene match: 4. From germline, CDR1 is GTSNPN and CDR2 SVGIG (reference sequence). The CDR3 region has the DNA TGTGCCTGGAGCTACAGGGGGTCAGAGACCCAGTACTTC. This codes for CAWSYRGSETQYF.

The chain recombines TRBV7-6 with TRBJ2-1; the match to TRBD2 covers 16 bases. This CDR3 has 16 residues. Germline CDR1 and CDR2: SGHVS and FNYEAQ. V dropped 5 bases and J dropped 8; count of bases not matched to a gene: 6. DNA of the CDR3: TGTGCCAGCAGCATGGGACTAGCGGGGGGGTTCGATGAGCAGTTCTTC. Its protein product is CASSMGLAGGFDEQFF.

This clone appeared once. The genes are TRBV5-5 and TRBJ2-7; 10 positions match TRBD2. The V segment lost 1 base and the J segment 2 bases; nucleotides outside the gene matches: 3. The germline V gene has CDR1 SGHKS and CDR2 YYEKEE (reference sequence). There are 15 residues in the CDR3. The CDR3: CASSLIAGGTYEQYF. The CDR3 bases are TGTGCCAGCAGCTTGATAGCGGGGGGTACCTACGAGCAGTACTTC.